This TCR beta chain came from a study of identifying expanded T cells in peripheral blood. No infections or other immune events were documented during collection. This CDR3 is built from 14 residues. CDR1 MGHDK and CDR2 SYGVNS come from the germline V gene. Study conclusions and caveats: Two-week clone count variance significantly increased as total template count grew.

Concerning this clone: Its target is unknown. One end of the junction varies from germline; a read error may be responsible.

Measured with immunoSEQ multiplex PCR; TCRdb has only the in-frame clones, and not every one. The table shows 60,000 to 80,000 clones, with roughly nine tenths occurring only once. V usage is TRBV25-1 and J usage is TRBJ2-5; TRBD2 is a possible D gene (6 bases). Sequenced material: blood. This clonotype was obtained from a person between 18 and 69 years old in good health. The CDR3 nucleotides read TGTGCCGGCAGTGACTTTAGCCGGGAGGAGACCCAGTACTTC. It encodes CAGSDFSREETQYF.